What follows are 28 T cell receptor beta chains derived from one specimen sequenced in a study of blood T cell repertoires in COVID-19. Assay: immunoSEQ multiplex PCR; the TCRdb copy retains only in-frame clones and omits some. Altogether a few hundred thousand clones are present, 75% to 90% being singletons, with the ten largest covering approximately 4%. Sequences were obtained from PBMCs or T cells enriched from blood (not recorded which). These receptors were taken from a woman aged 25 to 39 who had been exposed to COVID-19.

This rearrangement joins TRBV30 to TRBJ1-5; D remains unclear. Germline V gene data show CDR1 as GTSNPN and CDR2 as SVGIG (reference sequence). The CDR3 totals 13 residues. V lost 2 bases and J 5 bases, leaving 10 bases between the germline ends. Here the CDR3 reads CAWSREGDQPQHF. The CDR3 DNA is TGTGCCTGGAGTCGAGAGGGCGATCAGCCCCAGCATTTT.

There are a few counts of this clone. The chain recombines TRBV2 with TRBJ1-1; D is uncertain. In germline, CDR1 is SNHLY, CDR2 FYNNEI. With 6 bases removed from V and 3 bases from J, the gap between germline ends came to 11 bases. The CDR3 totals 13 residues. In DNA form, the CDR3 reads TGTGCCAGCAGCGACTCAGCTTACACTGAAGCTTTCTTT. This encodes CASSDSAYTEAFF.

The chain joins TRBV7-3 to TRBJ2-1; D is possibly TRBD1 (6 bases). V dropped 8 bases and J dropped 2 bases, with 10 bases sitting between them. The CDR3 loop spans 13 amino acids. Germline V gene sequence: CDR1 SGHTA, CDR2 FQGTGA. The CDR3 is CASGAGAYNEQFF. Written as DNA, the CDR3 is TGTGCCAGCGGGGCAGGGGCCTACAATGAGCAGTTCTTC.

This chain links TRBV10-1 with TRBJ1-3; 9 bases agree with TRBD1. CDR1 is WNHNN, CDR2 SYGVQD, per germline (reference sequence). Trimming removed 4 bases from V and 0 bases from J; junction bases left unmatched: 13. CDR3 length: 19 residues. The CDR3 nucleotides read TGCGCCAGCAGTGGGGGACCGGGACAGGGATCCTACTCTGGAAACACCATATATTTT. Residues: CASSGGPGQGSYSGNTIYF.

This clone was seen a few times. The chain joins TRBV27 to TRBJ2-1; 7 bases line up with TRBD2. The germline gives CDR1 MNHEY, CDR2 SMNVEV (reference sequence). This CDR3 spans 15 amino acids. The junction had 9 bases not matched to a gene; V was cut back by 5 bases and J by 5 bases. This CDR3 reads CASSPSAGEDNEQFF. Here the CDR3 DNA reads TGTGCCAGCAGTCCCTCTGCGGGGGAAGACAATGAGCAGTTCTTC.

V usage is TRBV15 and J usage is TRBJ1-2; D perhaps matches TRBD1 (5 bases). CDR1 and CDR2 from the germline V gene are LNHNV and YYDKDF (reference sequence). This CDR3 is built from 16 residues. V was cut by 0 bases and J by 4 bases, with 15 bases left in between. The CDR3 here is CATSRDWTIWAYGYTF. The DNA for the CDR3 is TGTGCCACCAGCAGAGATTGGACAATCTGGGCCTATGGCTACACCTTC.

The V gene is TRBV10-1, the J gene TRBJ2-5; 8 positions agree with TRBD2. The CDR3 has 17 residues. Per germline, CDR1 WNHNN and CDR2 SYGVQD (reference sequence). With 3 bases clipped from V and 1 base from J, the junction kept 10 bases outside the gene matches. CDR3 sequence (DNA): TGCGCCAGCAGTGACCCCGGAGCAAGCGGGGGCCAAGAGACCCAGTACTTC. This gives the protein CASSDPGASGGQETQYF.

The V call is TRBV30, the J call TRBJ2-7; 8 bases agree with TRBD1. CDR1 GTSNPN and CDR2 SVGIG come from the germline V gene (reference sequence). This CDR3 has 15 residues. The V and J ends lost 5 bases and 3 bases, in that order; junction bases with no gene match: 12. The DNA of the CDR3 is TGTGCCTGGTCGATCTCCCGGGACAGGAACTACGAGCAGTACTTC. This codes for CAWSISRDRNYEQYF.

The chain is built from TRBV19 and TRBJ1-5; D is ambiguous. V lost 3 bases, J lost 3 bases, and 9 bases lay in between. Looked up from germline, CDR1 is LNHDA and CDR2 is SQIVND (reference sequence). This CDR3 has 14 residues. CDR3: CASSIRLLNQPQHF. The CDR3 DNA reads TGTGCCAGTAGTATCCGACTCCTCAATCAGCCCCAGCATTTT.

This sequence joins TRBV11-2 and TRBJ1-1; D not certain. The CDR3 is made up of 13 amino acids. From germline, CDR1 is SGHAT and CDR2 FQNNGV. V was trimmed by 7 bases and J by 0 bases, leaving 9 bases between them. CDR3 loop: CASILRVNTEAFF. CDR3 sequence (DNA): TGTGCCAGCATCCTCCGAGTGAACACTGAAGCTTTCTTT.

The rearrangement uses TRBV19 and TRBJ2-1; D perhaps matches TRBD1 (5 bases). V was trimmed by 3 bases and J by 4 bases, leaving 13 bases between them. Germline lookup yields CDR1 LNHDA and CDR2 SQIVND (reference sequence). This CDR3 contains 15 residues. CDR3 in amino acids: CASSIGAAIYNEQFF. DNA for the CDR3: TGTGCCAGTAGTATTGGGGCAGCCATTTACAATGAGCAGTTCTTC.

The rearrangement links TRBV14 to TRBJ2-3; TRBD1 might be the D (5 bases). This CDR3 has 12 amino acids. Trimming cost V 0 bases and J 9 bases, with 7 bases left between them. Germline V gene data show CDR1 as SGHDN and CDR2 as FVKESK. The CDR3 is CASSQDRGTQYF. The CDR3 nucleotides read TGTGCCAGCAGCCAAGATAGGGGAACGCAGTATTTT.

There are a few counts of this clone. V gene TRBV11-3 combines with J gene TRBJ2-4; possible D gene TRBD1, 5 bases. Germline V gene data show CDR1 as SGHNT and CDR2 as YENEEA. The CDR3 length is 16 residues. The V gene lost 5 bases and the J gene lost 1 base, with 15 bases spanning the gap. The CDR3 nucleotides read TGTGCCAGCAGCCTCGCCTGGGGCAGGGCCAAAAACATTCAGTACTTC. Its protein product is CASSLAWGRAKNIQYF.

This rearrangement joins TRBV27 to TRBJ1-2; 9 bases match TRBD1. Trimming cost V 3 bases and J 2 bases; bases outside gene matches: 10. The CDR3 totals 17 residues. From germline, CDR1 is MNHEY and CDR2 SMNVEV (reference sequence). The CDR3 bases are TGTGCCAGCAGTTTGGGACAGGGAGGACCCCACAACTATGGCTACACCTTC. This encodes CASSLGQGGPHNYGYTF.

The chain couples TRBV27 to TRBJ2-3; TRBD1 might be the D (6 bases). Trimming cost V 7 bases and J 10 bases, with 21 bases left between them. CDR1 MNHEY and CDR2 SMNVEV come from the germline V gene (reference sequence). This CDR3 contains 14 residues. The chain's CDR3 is CASNRAGGSRAQYF. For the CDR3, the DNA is TGTGCCAGCAACCGGGCTGGGGGCAGTCGGGCGCAGTATTTT.

CDR3 in DNA: TGTGCCAGCAGCTTAGAGAAGCGGGGGCCCCGCAGAGGTGATGAGCAGTTCTTC. Translating gives CASSLEKRGPRRGDEQFF. V usage is TRBV7-2 and J usage is TRBJ2-1; 8 nucleotides agree with TRBD2. Trimming took 1 base from V and 8 from J; bases not matched to a gene: 16. Germline V lookup: CDR1 SGHTA, CDR2 FQGNSA. There are 18 residues in the CDR3.

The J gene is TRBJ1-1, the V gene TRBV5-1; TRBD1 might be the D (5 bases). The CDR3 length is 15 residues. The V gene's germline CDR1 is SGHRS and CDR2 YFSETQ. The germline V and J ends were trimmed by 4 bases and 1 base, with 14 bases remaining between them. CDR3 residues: CASSKQITGNTEAFF. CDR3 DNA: TGCGCCAGCAGCAAACAGATAACAGGGAACACTGAAGCTTTCTTT.

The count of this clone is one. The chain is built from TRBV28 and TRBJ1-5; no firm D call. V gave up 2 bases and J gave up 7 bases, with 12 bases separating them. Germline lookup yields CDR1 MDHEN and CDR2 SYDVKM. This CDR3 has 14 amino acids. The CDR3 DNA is TGTGCCAGCAGTTTAGACGGGAGGCGGCAGCCCCAGCATTTT. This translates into CASSLDGRRQPQHF. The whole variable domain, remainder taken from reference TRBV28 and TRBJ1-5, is DVKVTQSSRYLVKRTGEKVFLECVQDMDHENMFWYRQDPGLGLRLIYFSYDVKMKEKGDIPEGYSVSREKKERFSLILESASTNQTSMYLCASSLDGRRQPQHFGDGTRLSIL.

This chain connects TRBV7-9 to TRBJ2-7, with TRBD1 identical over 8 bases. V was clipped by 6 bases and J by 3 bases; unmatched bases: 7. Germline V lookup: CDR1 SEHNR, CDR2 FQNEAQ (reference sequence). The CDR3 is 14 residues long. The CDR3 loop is CASSPRDRSYEQYF. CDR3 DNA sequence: TGTGCCAGCAGTCCTAGGGACAGGAGCTACGAGCAGTACTTC.

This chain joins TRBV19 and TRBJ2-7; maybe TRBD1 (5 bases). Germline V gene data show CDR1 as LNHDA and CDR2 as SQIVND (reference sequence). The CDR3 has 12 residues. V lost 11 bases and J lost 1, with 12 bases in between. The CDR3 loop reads CALGVDSYEQYF. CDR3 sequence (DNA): TGTGCCCTAGGGGTGGATTCCTACGAGCAGTACTTC.

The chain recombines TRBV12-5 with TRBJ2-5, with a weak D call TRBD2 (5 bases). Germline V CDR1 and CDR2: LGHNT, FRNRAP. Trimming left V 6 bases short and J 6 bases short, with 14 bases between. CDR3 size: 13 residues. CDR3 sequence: CASGPGYVQTQYF. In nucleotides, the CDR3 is TGTGCTAGTGGCCCGGGGTACGTACAGACCCAGTACTTC.

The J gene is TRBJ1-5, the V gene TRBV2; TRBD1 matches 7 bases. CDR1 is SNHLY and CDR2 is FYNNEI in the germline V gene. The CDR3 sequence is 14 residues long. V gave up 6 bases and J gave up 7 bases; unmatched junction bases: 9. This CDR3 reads CASSYGQASQPQHF. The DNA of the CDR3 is TGTGCCAGCAGCTACGGACAGGCCAGCCAGCCCCAGCATTTT.

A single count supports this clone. CDR3 nucleotide sequence: TGTGCCAGCAGCTTGGGCAGGGTGGGCCCTGAGCAGTTCTTC. Amino acid sequence: CASSLGRVGPEQFF. This chain links TRBV5-6 with TRBJ2-1; TRBD1 might be the D (5 bases). This CDR3 region has 14 residues. Germline V gives CDR1 SGHDT, CDR2 YYEEEE. The V and J ends lost 0 bases and 9 bases respectively, with 13 bases between them.

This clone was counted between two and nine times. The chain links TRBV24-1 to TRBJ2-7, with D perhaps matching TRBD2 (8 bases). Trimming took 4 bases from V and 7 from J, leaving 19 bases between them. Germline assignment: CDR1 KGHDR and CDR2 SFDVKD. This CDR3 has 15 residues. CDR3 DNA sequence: TGTGCCACCAGTGACACGGGAGGGGGCCAAGGGGAGCAGTACTTC. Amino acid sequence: CATSDTGGGQGEQYF.

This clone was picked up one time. The CDR3, as DNA: TGTGCCAGCAGTACCCTAGGATCGGTGGAGACCCAGTACTTC. Encoded protein: CASSTLGSVETQYF. The rearrangement joins TRBV6-5 to TRBJ2-5; D gene unclear. V lost 5 bases to trimming and J lost 5 bases, with 15 bases between them. The CDR3 loop spans 14 amino acids. Germline CDR1 and CDR2: MNHEY and SVGAGI.

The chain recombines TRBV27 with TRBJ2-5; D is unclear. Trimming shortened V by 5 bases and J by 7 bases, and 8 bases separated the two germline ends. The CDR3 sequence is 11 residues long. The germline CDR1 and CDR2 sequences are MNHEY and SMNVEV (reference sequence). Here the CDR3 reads CASSAPGTQYF. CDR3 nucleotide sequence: TGTGCCAGCAGTGCGCCTGGGACCCAGTACTTC.

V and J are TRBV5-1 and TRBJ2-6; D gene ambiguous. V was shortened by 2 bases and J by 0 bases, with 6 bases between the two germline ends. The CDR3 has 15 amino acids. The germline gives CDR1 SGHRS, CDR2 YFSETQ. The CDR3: CASSFLLSGANVLTF. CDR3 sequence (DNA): TGCGCCAGCAGCTTCCTTCTCTCTGGGGCCAACGTCCTGACTTTC.

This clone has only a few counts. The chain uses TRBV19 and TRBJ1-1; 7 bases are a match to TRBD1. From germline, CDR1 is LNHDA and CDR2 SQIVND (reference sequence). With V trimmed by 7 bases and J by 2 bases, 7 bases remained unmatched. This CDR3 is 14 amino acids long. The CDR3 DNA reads TGTGCCAGTATAAGGAGGGGGCGAAACACTGAAGCTTTCTTT. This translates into CASIRRGRNTEAFF.